These 15 T cell receptor beta chains were sequenced from one sample in a study of OX40 agonist ivuxolimab in advanced cancers. Method: immunoSEQ multiplex PCR; TCRdb's copy keeps in-frame clones and lacks some. The table records approximately 100,000 clones, about 92% of them present only once. Here the sequenced sample was CD4+ or CD8+ T cells sorted from blood, taken in a trial of the OX40 agonist ivuxolimab. These receptors were collected from an adult with an advanced solid tumor such as melanoma, head and neck, liver or kidney cancer.

This clone was recorded once. The chain has TRBV6-6 and TRBJ2-7; the match to TRBD1 covers 7 bases. V shed 8 bases, J shed 0 bases, and the junction held 7 bases outside the gene matches. Looked up from germline, CDR1 is MNHNY and CDR2 is SVGAGI (reference sequence). The CDR3 sequence is 14 residues long. The CDR3 nucleotides read TGTGCCAGCCGTCGCGCAGGGGGCTCCTACGAGCAGTACTTC. Amino acids: CASRRAGGSYEQYF.

The chain couples TRBV14 to TRBJ1-1; TRBD1 aligns across 8 bases. V shed 1 base, J shed 5 bases, and the junction held 3 bases outside the gene matches. The CDR3 runs 14 residues. Per the germline V gene, CDR1 is SGHDN and CDR2 is FVKESK. CDR3 DNA: TGTGCCAGCAGCCAAGGTAACAGGGGGACTGAAGCTTTCTTT. Its protein is CASSQGNRGTEAFF.

This clone occurred once. This chain joins TRBV25-1 and TRBJ2-7, with TRBD1 matching over 7 bases. V was clipped by 3 bases and J by 12 bases; unmatched bases: 14. Germline V gene sequence: CDR1 MGHDK, CDR2 SYGVNS. The CDR3 contains 14 residues. The CDR3 sequence: CASSDSARHRGVYF. The CDR3 bases are TGTGCCAGCAGTGACTCCGCTCGGCACAGGGGAGTGTACTTC.

The genes are TRBV4-2 and TRBJ2-7, with 13 bases aligning to TRBD2. Germline V gene sequence: CDR1 LGHNA, CDR2 YNFKEQ. CDR3 length equals 16 residues. After removal of 4 bases from V and 7 bases from J, the junction contained 10 bases not matched to a gene. In DNA form, the CDR3 reads TGTGCCAGCAGCCGGGAATGGACTAGCGGGGGACCAGAGCAGTACTTC. The encoded protein is CASSREWTSGGPEQYF.

The table lists this clone with a count of one. This sequence joins TRBV7-3 and TRBJ2-3; no clear D. Trimming removed 3 bases at V and 2 bases at J, with 15 bases between. The germline V gene encodes CDR1 SGHTA and CDR2 FQGTGA. This CDR3 is built from 16 residues. CDR3 DNA sequence: TGTGCCAGCAGCTTTAGGTCCACTACCAACACAGATACGCAGTATTTT. Translation: CASSFRSTTNTDTQYF.

V and J are TRBV30 and TRBJ2-1; perhaps TRBD2 as D (6 bases). V shed 4 bases and J shed 3 bases, with 10 bases lying between them. Germline V gene data show CDR1 as GTSNPN and CDR2 as SVGIG (reference sequence). The CDR3 length is 13 residues. The CDR3 sequence: CAWKREYYNEQFF. The CDR3 coding sequence is TGTGCCTGGAAACGGGAGTACTACAATGAGCAGTTCTTC.

The chain has TRBV30 and TRBJ2-3; TRBD2 is a possible D gene (5 bases). The CDR3 consists of 15 residues. V was pared by 2 bases and J by 0 bases, with 12 bases between. Germline V CDR1 and CDR2: GTSNPN, SVGIG (reference sequence). The CDR3 reads CAWSRGDSSTDTQYF. The DNA for the CDR3 is TGTGCCTGGAGTCGGGGAGACTCAAGCACAGATACGCAGTATTTT.

A few counts support this clone. The rearrangement uses TRBV7-9 and TRBJ1-1; no clear D. Trimming cost V 5 bases and J 1 base, with 8 bases left between them. From germline, CDR1 is SEHNR and CDR2 FQNEAQ (reference sequence). CDR3 size: 13 residues. DNA of the CDR3: TGTGCCAGCAGCATCACCTGGAACACTGAAGCTTTCTTT. Translated, it gives CASSITWNTEAFF. The full variable domain, completed using reference TRBV7-9 and TRBJ1-1, is DTGVSQNPRHKITKRGQNVTFRCDPISEHNRLYWYRQTLGQGPEFLTYFQNEAQLEKSRLLSDRFSAERPKGSFSTLEIQRTEQGDSAMYLCASSITWNTEAFFGQGTRLTVV.

V and J are TRBV7-2 and TRBJ2-1; D ambiguous. Trimming removed 1 base at V and 9 bases at J, with 13 bases between. CDR3 length equals 14 residues. CDR1 and CDR2 from the germline V gene are SGHTA and FQGNSA. Written as DNA, the CDR3 is TGTGCCAGCAGCTTAGGGGTTACAACGGGTGAGCAGTTCTTC. It specifies CASSLGVTTGEQFF.

The gene calls are TRBV5-4 and TRBJ1-2, with a tentative D call TRBD1 (6 bases). V lost 3 bases and J lost 4, with 10 bases in between. Germline lookup yields CDR1 SGHNT and CDR2 YYREEE (reference sequence). This CDR3 comprises 13 residues. This CDR3 is CASSSDSVYGYTF. The CDR3 DNA reads as TGTGCCAGCAGCTCGGACAGCGTCTATGGCTACACCTTC.

The chain employs TRBV6-4 and TRBJ2-5; D is unclear. CDR3 length equals 15 residues. Trimming stripped 4 bases from V and 0 bases from J, with 12 bases between. CDR1 is MRHNA and CDR2 is SNTAGT in the germline V gene. For the CDR3, the DNA is TGTGCCAGCAGTGGGTCGTTGCAGGACCAAGAGACCCAGTACTTC. Residues: CASSGSLQDQETQYF.

Concerning this clone itself: One end of the junction varies from germline; a read error may be responsible. In DNA form, the CDR3 reads TGTGCCAGCGGCGGGACAGGGGACTTT. It translates to CASGGTGDF. The gene calls are TRBV6-1 and TRBJ1-6, with 10 bases identical to TRBD1. Germline V gene lookup returns CDR1 MNHNS and CDR2 SASEGT. The CDR3 extends over 9 amino acids.

This sequence joins TRBV6-6 and TRBJ2-1; 9 bases align to TRBD2. The junction had 5 bases not matched to a gene; V was cut back by 7 bases and J by 1 base. Germline CDR1 MNHNY, CDR2 SVGAGI (reference sequence). The CDR3 is 15 residues long. The CDR3 region has the DNA TGTGCCAGCAAGGCTAGCGGGACGTCCTACAATGAGCAGTTCTTC. It translates to CASKASGTSYNEQFF.

The chain links TRBV11-2 to TRBJ1-5; 7 nucleotides line up with TRBD1. Germline-derived CDR1 and CDR2 are SGHAT and FQNNGV. The CDR3 is 15 residues long. V gave up 0 bases and J gave up 7 bases; unmatched junction bases: 6. The CDR3 loop reads CASSLDTGDWQPQHF. The CDR3, as DNA: TGTGCCAGCAGCTTAGATACAGGGGATTGGCAGCCCCAGCATTTT. Variable domain in full (rest from reference TRBV11-2 and TRBJ1-5): EAGVAQSPRYKIIEKRQSVAFWCNPISGHATLYWYQQILGQGPKLLIQFQNNGVVDDSQLPKDRFSAERLKGVDSTLKIQPAKLEDSAVYLCASSLDTGDWQPQHFGDGTRLSIL.

The chain links TRBV5-4 to TRBJ2-4; maybe TRBD1 (6 bases). The V end lost 4 bases, the J end lost 8 bases, and 13 bases lay between the germline ends. The V gene's germline CDR1 is SGHNT and CDR2 YYREEE (reference sequence). The CDR3 is made up of 13 amino acids. The CDR3 loop reads CASSPPAGDIQYF. CDR3 in DNA: TGTGCCAGCAGCCCCCCGGCAGGGGACATTCAGTACTTC.